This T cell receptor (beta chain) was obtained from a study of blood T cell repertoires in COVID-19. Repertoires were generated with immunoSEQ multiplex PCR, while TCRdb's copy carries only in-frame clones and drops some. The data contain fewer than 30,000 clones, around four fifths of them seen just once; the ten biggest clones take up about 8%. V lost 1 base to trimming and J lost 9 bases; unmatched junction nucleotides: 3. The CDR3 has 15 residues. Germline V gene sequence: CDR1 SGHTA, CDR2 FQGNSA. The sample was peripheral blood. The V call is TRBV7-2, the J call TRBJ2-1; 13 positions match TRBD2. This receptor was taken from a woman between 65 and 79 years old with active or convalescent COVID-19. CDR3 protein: CASSLEGTSGTEQFF. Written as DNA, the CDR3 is TGTGCCAGCAGCTTAGAGGGGACTAGCGGGACTGAGCAGTTCTTC.